The sequence of this TCR beta chain was determined in a study of blood T cell repertoires in COVID-19 (dated by TCRdb to the early 2020s). Some background on the complete study: The collaborator samples originated in the United States, Italy and Spain and spanned the acute and convalescent phases of COVID-19. The prospective study material was composed of cDNA or gDNA derived from T cells, B-cell-depleted T cells, or PBMCs. Subjects who had been exposed to COVID-19, were actively infected with it, or had recovered from it provided the deeply sampled blood TCRbeta repertoires that made up the dataset. The repertoires were released in a freely available public database intended as a resource for research on the immune response to SARS-CoV-2. The samples were drawn from two sources: the first 160 participants of the ongoing ImmuneRACE study, and 1,000 to 1,500 subjects contributed by 6 global collaborators. The sample metadata nearly always contained a de-identified subject ID, COVID-19 status, age in years and sex. Where HLA class I and class II types were available, the types were taken from metadata supplied by the sample provider, not from assay-based typing.

Collaborating institutions collected whole blood in K2EDTA tubes following their own protocols. Collaborator samples were shipped for TCRbeta analysis as frozen whole blood, isolated PBMCs, or DNA extracted from either sample type. About this clone: Its antigen remains unidentified. The input lacks base qualities; no much larger clone sits a single base away.

On the study overall, not on this receptor specifically: The amount of clinical and demographic metadata varied by source and participant and was provided uncurated.

TCRbeta CDR3 regions were amplified from genomic DNA using the immunoSEQ Assay, a bias-controlled multiplex PCR. Concerning the study's data processing: The number of nucleated cells in each sample was estimated from the amplification of reference gene primers within the assay. Sequence reads were collapsed and filtered to measure the absolute abundance of every unique TCRbeta CDR3 rearrangement. For each sample, productive Simpson clonality was calculated as the square root of Simpson's diversity index across productive rearrangements. In its TCRdb copy, this immuneACCESS table keeps in-frame sequences only and misses some clones. Where compared with another copy, unresolved V genes explain less than half of these, and the others have no known cause. That table furnishes V, J and clone size, whereas the DNA furnished D and trimming. The sample data list fewer than 20,000 clones, and nearly 90% of these were observed just once. The ten largest clones take up 10% to 13% of the sample.

The CDR3, cysteine through phenylalanine, is 13 amino acids long. Only the CDR3 portion is preserved as DNA: 39 bases, with reading frame beginning at the first base. V is cut by 3 bases and J by 3 bases, and the space between the germline ends is 7 bases. The chain joins TRBV12-3 or TRBV12-4 to TRBJ2-3; perhaps TRBD2 is the D gene, with 5 bases matching. The source material was peripheral blood. The sequence came from a man older than 75 with acute or convalescent COVID-19. The CDR3: CASSFSGTDTQYF. Read as DNA, the sequence is TGTGCCAGCAGTTTTTCGGGAACAGATACGCAGTATTTT.